This is a list of T cell receptor beta chains from one sample in a study of blood T cell repertoires in COVID-19. Data came from immunoSEQ multiplex PCR; TCRdb stores just in-frame clones and leaves some out. The table includes some 50,000 clones, around four fifths detected once. The material sequenced was peripheral blood. All receptors derive from a man between 45 and 60 years old with acute or convalescent COVID-19. Both conserved end residues are trimmed from each CDR3. Clone size is not always given. Where it is, it says once, few, many or a class for expanded clones.

CDR3aa: ASRSGTSGVNEQF
v_gene: TRBV9
j_gene: TRBJ2-1
len: 13
abundance: NA

CDR3aa: ASSVGGTGAGQY
v_gene: TRBV9
j_gene: TRBJ2-7
len: 12
abundance: NA

CDR3aa: ASSQEGSNYGYT
v_gene: TRBV3-1/TRBV3-2
j_gene: TRBJ1-2
len: 12
abundance: NA

CDR3aa: SAQGVGDYGYT
v_gene: TRBV29-1
j_gene: TRBJ1-2
len: 11
abundance: few

CDR3aa: ASSAGTGVVRELF
v_gene: TRBV9
j_gene: TRBJ2-2
len: 13
abundance: NA

CDR3aa: ASSEIEGNTIY
v_gene: TRBV12-3/TRBV12-4
j_gene: TRBJ1-3
len: 11
abundance: few

CDR3aa: AWSLPGQGMNTEAF
v_gene: TRBV30
j_gene: TRBJ1-1
len: 14
abundance: NA

CDR3aa: ASGQDNEQF
v_gene: TRBV10-2
j_gene: TRBJ2-1
len: 9
abundance: NA

CDR3aa: ASSSDRLGMNTEAF
v_gene: TRBV11-2
j_gene: TRBJ1-1
len: 14
abundance: NA

CDR3aa: ASRDRSSYEQY
v_gene: TRBV30
j_gene: TRBJ2-7
len: 11
abundance: NA

CDR3aa: ASGRQNTEAF
v_gene: TRBV6-5
j_gene: TRBJ1-1
len: 10
abundance: NA

CDR3aa: ASSALGLAGVPDTQY
v_gene: TRBV6-4
j_gene: TRBJ2-3
len: 15
abundance: NA

CDR3aa: ASSKKLAASGQATLNEKLF
v_gene: TRBV21-1
j_gene: TRBJ1-4
len: 19
abundance: once

CDR3aa: ASRPQLGGNYGYT
v_gene: TRBV7-8
j_gene: TRBJ1-2
len: 13
abundance: once

CDR3aa: ASSRGGAAYNEQF
v_gene: TRBV13
j_gene: TRBJ2-1
len: 13
abundance: NA

CDR3aa: ASSPRLGQKNTEAF
v_gene: TRBV18
j_gene: TRBJ1-1
len: 14
abundance: few

CDR3aa: ASILTGGRTGELF
v_gene: TRBV2
j_gene: TRBJ2-2
len: 13
abundance: NA

CDR3aa: ASSFQGSYEQY
v_gene: TRBV5-4
j_gene: TRBJ2-7
len: 11
abundance: NA

CDR3aa: ASKAGTGNSPLH
v_gene: TRBV19
j_gene: TRBJ1-6
len: 12
abundance: NA

CDR3aa: ASTFRGGRAEDTQY
v_gene: TRBV11-2
j_gene: TRBJ2-3
len: 14
abundance: NA

CDR3aa: ASNPAGPNEQF
v_gene: TRBV7-9
j_gene: TRBJ2-1
len: 11
abundance: NA

CDR3aa: ASSIWTLSYEQY
v_gene: TRBV11-2
j_gene: TRBJ2-7
len: 12
abundance: NA

CDR3aa: SVSRTANTEAF
v_gene: TRBV29-1
j_gene: TRBJ1-1
len: 11
abundance: NA

CDR3aa: ASSTLAGSSYEQY
v_gene: TRBV5-1
j_gene: TRBJ2-7
len: 13
abundance: NA

CDR3aa: ATSRDKETQY
v_gene: TRBV15
j_gene: TRBJ2-5
len: 10
abundance: NA

CDR3aa: ASSRTNTEAF
v_gene: TRBV6-5
j_gene: TRBJ1-1
len: 10
abundance: NA

CDR3aa: ASSSRNTGELF
v_gene: TRBV19
j_gene: TRBJ2-2
len: 11
abundance: NA

CDR3aa: ASKLLFANTEAF
v_gene: TRBV7-8
j_gene: TRBJ1-1
len: 12
abundance: once

CDR3aa: SASINKNTEAF
v_gene: TRBV20-1
j_gene: TRBJ1-1
len: 11
abundance: NA

CDR3aa: ASSYLDSKNSPLH
v_gene: TRBV7-9
j_gene: TRBJ1-6
len: 13
abundance: NA

CDR3aa: ASSATASPNYGYT
v_gene: TRBV9
j_gene: TRBJ1-2
len: 13
abundance: NA

CDR3aa: ASSLWDRYQNTEAF
v_gene: TRBV7-9
j_gene: TRBJ1-1
len: 14
abundance: NA

CDR3aa: ASSLAGFGQETQY
v_gene: TRBV5-1
j_gene: TRBJ2-5
len: 13
abundance: once

CDR3aa: ASSQVGAENTEAF
v_gene: TRBV4-1
j_gene: TRBJ1-1
len: 13
abundance: NA

CDR3aa: ASSVATGGTEAF
v_gene: TRBV9
j_gene: TRBJ1-1
len: 12
abundance: NA

CDR3aa: ASSYVGGANEQF
v_gene: TRBV6-5
j_gene: TRBJ2-1
len: 12
abundance: NA

CDR3aa: ASSLPARDRGPYEQY
v_gene: TRBV11-2
j_gene: TRBJ2-7
len: 15
abundance: NA

CDR3aa: ASSLGSGGTGELF
v_gene: TRBV5-1
j_gene: TRBJ2-2
len: 13
abundance: NA

CDR3aa: ASSILDSGMSEAF
v_gene: TRBV5-4
j_gene: TRBJ1-1
len: 13
abundance: NA

CDR3aa: SVVGDYTDTQY
v_gene: TRBV29-1
j_gene: TRBJ2-3
len: 11
abundance: once

CDR3aa: ASSFSGTAEDNYGYT
v_gene: TRBV5-1
j_gene: TRBJ1-2
len: 15
abundance: once